Below are 7 T cell receptor beta chains sequenced from a single sample in a study of CXCR3-negative and CXCR3-positive naive CD8 T cells (dated by TCRdb to between 2017 and 2020). Study-level results and caveats: TRB CDR3s from CXCR3-positive naive cells showed higher hydrophobicity (lower Kidera factor 4), lower energy, and higher strength and volume indices than CXCR3-negative naive cells.

The run used a NextSeq 550. The Human TCR Profiling Kit (MiLaboratory) was used to prepare UMI-labeled 5' RACE TRB cDNA libraries. Following reprocessing of the reads by TCRdb, the data hold one row per CDR3 protein sequence and no DNA is available. This specimen's table enumerates roughly 93,000 distinct CDR3 sequences. Together, the top ten hold approximately 1% of the sample. For these TCRs, the target antigens are not known. Material: naive CXCR3+ CD8+ T cells from blood. The cell subset or site tag for this specimen amounts to: CD45RO-CCR7+CD27+CD95- naive CD8+ T cells expressing CXCR3 (TNR3+). The receptors originated from a human donor in good health. Some clones in this sample may be carry-over from other donors' samples.

This chain links TRBV7-2 with TRBJ2-7; the D call of TRBD2 rests on TCRdb alone, since no DNA is present to check it. Germline CDR1 and CDR2: SGHTA and FQGNSA. The CDR3 loop spans 15 amino acids. CDR3 residues: CASRRLAGTAYEQYF.

The J gene is TRBJ2-3, the V gene TRBV10-3; TCRdb calls TRBD1, which cannot be checked without DNA. Germline V lookup: CDR1 ENHRY, CDR2 SYGVKD. This CDR3 contains 12 residues. This CDR3 is CATDGGTDTQYF.

The rearrangement links TRBV4-3 to TRBJ1-1; TCRdb outputs TRBD1, but without DNA this stays unchecked. The CDR3 length is 16 residues. The V gene's germline CDR1 is LGHNA and CDR2 YSLEER. Here the CDR3 reads CASSQDRQGLISEAFF.

The chain joins TRBV29-1 to TRBJ2-1; TCRdb outputs TRBD1, but without DNA this stays unchecked. CDR1 and CDR2 (germline): SQVTM, ANQGSEA. The CDR3 contains 14 residues. CDR3 amino acids: CSATGTGSKGEQFF.

This chain's CDR3 is CASSYSTVRTAINQPQHF. The rearrangement uses TRBV6-2 or TRBV6-3 and TRBJ1-5; TCRdb's D call, TRBD1, is unchecked because there is no DNA. CDR1 and CDR2 from the germline V gene are MNHEY and SVGEGT. This CDR3 has 18 residues.

This chain uses TRBV20-1 with TRBJ2-2. The germline V gene has CDR1 DFQATT and CDR2 SNEGSKA (reference sequence). There are 15 residues in the CDR3. This chain's CDR3 is CSARESSISSGELFF.

This CDR3 reads CAGTRWGSLTDTQYF. This chain uses TRBV2 with TRBJ2-3; TCRdb selects TRBD1, and the lack of DNA leaves this call unchecked. Germline V gene lookup returns CDR1 SNHLY and CDR2 FYNNEI. This CDR3 is 15 amino acids long.